These T cell receptor beta chains were read from a single sample in a study of shared clonotypes between healthy human individuals. The data were produced by immunoSEQ multiplex PCR, yet TCRdb's version contains in-frame clones alone and is incomplete. The sample has 1,500,000 or so clones; approximately 98.5% are singletons. The sequenced sample was naive CD4+ T cells sorted from blood. These TCRs come from a man between 25 and 39 years old in good health. Each CDR3 is given with its conserved first and last residue.

>TRBJ2-5|TRBV2
CASTVTSGEETQYF
>TRBJ2-1|TRBV11-2
CASGRPRSGTYNEQFF
>TRBJ2-3|TRBV6-5
CASSYARVLDTQYF
>TRBJ1-1|TRBV5-6
CASSWDRGPLMNTEAFF
>TRBJ1-4|TRBV7-9
CASSLAGRGPANEKLFF
>TRBJ2-1|TRBV19
CASSLQGTEQFF
>TRBJ2-5|TRBV21-1
CASSKILYGSRETQYF
>TRBJ2-7|TRBV25-1
CASSPTWSGTASYEQYF
>TRBJ2-1|TRBV19
CASSIALAGVYNEQFF
>TRBJ2-3|TRBV11-2
CASSLVTYTDTQYF
>TRBJ2-7|TRBV5-1
CASSGGQRASYEQYF
>TRBJ1-3|TRBV27
CASSPTGLNSGNTIYF
>TRBJ2-2|TRBV18
CASSPFAAGLGAGELFF
>TRBJ2-7|TRBV30
CAWRYGVSYEQYF
>TRBJ1-1|TRBV15
CATSNRVVDTEAFF
>TRBJ2-1|TRBV7-8
CASSKRVSGRAVSYNEQFF
>TRBJ2-1|TRBV9
CASSVDPTSREQFF